The source of this TCR beta chain is a study of post-analysis software for immune sequencing data. Study findings and constraints: Controls showed lower frequencies than patients for roughly five TRBV segments, and TRBV5-6, TRBV5-1 and TRBV20-1 were among these.

Germline V gives CDR1 MGHRA, CDR2 YSYEKL. Trimming removed 4 bases at V and 2 bases at J, with 13 bases between. The CDR3 is 15 residues long. A note on this clonotype: The antigen is unknown.

Prepared libraries of TCR beta cDNA carried unique molecular identifiers. TCRdb re-derived calls from the PCR reads in MiXCR, one entry per CDR3 protein. This table holds about 540,000 distinct CDR3 sequences, around 36% found once. Input material: blood. J is TRBJ2-3 and V is TRBV4-1; weak D call: TRBD1 (6 bases). The receptor was derived from a girl under 18 with multiple sclerosis. The CDR3 DNA follows: TGCGCCAGCAGCCCGAAAAAGGGGGACACAGATACGCAGTATTTT. It specifies CASSPKKGDTDTQYF.